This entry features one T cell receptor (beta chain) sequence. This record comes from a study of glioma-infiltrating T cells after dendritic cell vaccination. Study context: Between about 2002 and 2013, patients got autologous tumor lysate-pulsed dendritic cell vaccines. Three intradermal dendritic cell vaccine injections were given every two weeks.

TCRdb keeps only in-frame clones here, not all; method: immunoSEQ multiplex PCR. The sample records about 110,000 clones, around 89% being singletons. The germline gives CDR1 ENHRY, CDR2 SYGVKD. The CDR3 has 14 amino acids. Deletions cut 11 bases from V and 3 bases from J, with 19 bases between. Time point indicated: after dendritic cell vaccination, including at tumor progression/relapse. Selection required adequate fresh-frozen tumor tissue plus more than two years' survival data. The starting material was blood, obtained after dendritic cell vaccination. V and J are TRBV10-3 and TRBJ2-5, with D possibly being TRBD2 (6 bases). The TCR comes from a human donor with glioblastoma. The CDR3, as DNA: TGTGCCGTCCGGGACTCTTCCGGAGAAGAGACCCAGTACTTC. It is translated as CAVRDSSGEETQYF.